This T cell receptor (beta chain) is from a study of cytomegalovirus exposure and HLA in healthy donors. Findings and caveats of the study: The authors later linked a missense DCLRE1C variant to TCR beta V- and J-gene trimming. There were a few CMV-associated chains whose specificity for CMV antigens was confirmed in vitro.

The PCR employed 60 Vbeta primers together with 13 Jbeta primers. Method: immunoSEQ multiplex PCR; TCRdb's copy keeps in-frame clones and lacks some. The table lists under 200,000 clones, about four fifths of them singletons. A remark on this clone: The target antigen is unknown.

This sequence originates from a male donor in good health and CMV-seropositive. Sequences were obtained from PBMCs.

CDR3: CASSSGTSGRETQYF. CDR3 sequence (DNA): TGCGCCAGCAGCTCCGGGACTAGCGGGAGGGAGACCCAGTACTTC. The rearrangement links TRBV5-1 to TRBJ2-5, with TRBD2 matching over 15 bases. The V gene end was trimmed by 3 bases and the J gene end by 5 bases; junction bases not matched to a gene: 2. This CDR3 spans 15 amino acids. Per germline, CDR1 SGHRS and CDR2 YFSETQ.